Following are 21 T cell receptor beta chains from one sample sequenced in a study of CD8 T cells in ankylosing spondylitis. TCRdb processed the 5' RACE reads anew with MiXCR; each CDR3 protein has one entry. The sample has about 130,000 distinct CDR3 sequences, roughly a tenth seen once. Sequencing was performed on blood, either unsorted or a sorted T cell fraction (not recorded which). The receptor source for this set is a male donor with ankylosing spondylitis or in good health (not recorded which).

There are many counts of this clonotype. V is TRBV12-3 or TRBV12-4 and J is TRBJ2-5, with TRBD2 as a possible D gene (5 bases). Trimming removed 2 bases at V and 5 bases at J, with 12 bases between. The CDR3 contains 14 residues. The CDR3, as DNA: TGTGCCAGCAGTTTACTGGGAGACGGGGAGACCCAGTACTTC. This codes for CASSLLGDGETQYF.

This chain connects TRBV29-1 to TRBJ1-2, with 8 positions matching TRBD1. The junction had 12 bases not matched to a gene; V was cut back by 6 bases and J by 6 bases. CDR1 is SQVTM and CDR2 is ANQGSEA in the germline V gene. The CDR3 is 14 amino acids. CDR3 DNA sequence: TGCAGCGTGAGACGTCCGGACAGGGTTGATGGCTACACCTTC. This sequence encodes CSVRRPDRVDGYTF.

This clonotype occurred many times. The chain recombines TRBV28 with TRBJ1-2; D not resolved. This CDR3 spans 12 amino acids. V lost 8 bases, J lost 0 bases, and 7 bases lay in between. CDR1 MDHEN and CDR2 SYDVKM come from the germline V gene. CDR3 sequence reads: CASAPSNYGYTF. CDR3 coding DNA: TGTGCCAGCGCCCCATCTAACTATGGCTACACCTTC.

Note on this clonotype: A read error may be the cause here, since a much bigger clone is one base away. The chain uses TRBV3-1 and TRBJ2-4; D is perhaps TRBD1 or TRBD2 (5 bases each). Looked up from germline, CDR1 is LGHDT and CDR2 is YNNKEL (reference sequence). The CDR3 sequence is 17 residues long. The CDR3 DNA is TGTGCCACCAGCCCGGGGACCGCCGAATTAGCCAAAAACATTCAGTACTTC. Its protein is CATSPGTAELAKNIQYF.

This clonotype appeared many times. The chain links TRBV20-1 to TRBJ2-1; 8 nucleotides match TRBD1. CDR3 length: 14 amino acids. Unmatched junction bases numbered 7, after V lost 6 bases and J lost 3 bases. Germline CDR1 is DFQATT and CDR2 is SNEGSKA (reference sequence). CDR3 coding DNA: TGCAGTGCCGCGAGACAGGGGAGCTACAATGAGCAGTTCTTC. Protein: CSAARQGSYNEQFF.

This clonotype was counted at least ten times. The CDR3 DNA sequence: TGTGCCAGCAGCTTACTTCTCCCCACAGATACGCAGTATTTT. This encodes CASSLLLPTDTQYF. J is TRBJ2-3 and V is TRBV7-2; D unresolved. CDR1 and CDR2 from the germline V gene are SGHTA and FQGNSA. V lost 2 bases, J lost 2 bases, and 8 bases lay in between. The CDR3 runs to 14 residues.

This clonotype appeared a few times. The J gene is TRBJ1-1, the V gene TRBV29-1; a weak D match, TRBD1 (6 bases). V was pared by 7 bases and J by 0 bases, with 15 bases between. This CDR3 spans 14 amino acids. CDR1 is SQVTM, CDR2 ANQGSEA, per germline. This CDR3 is CSGKGRGMNTEAFF. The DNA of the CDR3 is TGCAGCGGTAAGGGCAGGGGAATGAACACTGAAGCTTTCTTT. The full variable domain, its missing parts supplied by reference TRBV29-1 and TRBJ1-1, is SAVISQKPSRDICQRGTSLTIQCQVDSQVTMMFWYRQQPGQSLTLIATANQGSEATYESGFVIDKFPISRPNLTFSTLTVSNMSPEDSSIYLCSGKGRGMNTEAFFGQGTRLTVV.

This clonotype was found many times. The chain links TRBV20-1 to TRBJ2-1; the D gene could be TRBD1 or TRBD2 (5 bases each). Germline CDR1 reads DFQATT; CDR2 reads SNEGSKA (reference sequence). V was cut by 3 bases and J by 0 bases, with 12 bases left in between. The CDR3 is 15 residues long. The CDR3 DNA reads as TGCAGTGCTAGTGCCGGGGCCAGCTCCTACAATGAGCAGTTCTTC. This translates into CSASAGASSYNEQFF.

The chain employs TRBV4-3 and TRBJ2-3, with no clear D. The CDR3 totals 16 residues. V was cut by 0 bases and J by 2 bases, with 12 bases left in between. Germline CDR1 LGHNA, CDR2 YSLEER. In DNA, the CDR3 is TGCGCCAGCAGCCAAGATTTTGTTGGAGCCACAGATACGCAGTATTTT. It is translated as CASSQDFVGATDTQYF.

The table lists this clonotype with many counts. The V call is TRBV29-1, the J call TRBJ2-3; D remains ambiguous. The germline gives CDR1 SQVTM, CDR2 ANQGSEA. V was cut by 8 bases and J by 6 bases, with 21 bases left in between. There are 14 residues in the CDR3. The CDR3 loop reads CSPRALSFADTQYF. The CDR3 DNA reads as TGCAGCCCCCGGGCCCTATCTTTCGCCGATACGCAGTATTTT.

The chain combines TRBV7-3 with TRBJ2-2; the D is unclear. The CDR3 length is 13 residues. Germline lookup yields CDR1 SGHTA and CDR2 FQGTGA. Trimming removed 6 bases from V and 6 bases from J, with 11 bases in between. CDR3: CASSPSVAGELFF. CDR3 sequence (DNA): TGTGCCAGCAGTCCATCGGTTGCCGGGGAGCTGTTTTTT.

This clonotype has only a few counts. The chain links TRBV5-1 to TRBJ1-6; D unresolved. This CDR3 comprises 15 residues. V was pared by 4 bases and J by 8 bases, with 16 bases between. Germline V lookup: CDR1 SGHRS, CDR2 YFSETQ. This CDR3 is CASSPAEDGDSPLHF. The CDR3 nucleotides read TGCGCCAGCAGCCCCGCGGAGGACGGGGATTCACCCCTCCACTTT.

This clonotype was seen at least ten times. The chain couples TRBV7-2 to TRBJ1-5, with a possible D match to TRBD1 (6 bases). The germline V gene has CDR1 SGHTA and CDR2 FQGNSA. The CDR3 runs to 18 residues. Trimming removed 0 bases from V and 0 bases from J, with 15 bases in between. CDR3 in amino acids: CASSLAGGRGYSNQPQHF. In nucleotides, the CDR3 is TGTGCCAGCAGCTTAGCGGGAGGCAGGGGCTATAGCAATCAGCCCCAGCATTTT.

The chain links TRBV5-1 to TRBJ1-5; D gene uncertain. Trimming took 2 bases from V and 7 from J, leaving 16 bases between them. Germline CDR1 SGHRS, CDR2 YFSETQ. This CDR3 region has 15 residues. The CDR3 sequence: CASSFGSEMGQPQHF. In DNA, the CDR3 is TGCGCCAGCAGCTTTGGGTCAGAGATGGGGCAGCCCCAGCATTTT.

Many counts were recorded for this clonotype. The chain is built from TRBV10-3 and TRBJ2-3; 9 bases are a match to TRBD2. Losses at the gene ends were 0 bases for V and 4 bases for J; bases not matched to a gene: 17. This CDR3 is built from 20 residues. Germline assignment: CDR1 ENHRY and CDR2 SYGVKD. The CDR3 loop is CAISESDMFLPSGTSDTQYF. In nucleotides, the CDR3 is TGTGCCATCAGTGAGTCTGATATGTTCCTTCCTAGCGGGACCTCAGATACGCAGTATTTT.

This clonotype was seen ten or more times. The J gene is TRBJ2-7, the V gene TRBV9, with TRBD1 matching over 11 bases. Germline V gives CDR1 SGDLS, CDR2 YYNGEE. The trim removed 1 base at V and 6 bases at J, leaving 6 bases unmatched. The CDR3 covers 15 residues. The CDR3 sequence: CASSVLDRGLGEQYF. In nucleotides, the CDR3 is TGTGCCAGCAGCGTACTGGACAGGGGGCTTGGCGAGCAGTACTTC. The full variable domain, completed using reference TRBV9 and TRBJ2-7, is DSGVTQTPKHLITATGQRVTLRCSPRSGDLSVYWYQQSLDQGLQFLIQYYNGEERAKGNILERFSAQQFPDLHSELNLSSLELGDSALYFCASSVLDRGLGEQYFGPGTRLTVT.

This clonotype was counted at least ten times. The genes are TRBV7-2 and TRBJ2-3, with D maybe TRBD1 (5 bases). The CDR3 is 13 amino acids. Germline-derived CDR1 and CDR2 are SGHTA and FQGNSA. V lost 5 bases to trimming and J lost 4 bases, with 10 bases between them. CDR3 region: CASSQGGPDTQYF. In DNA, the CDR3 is TGTGCCAGCAGCCAGGGTGGGCCAGATACGCAGTATTTT. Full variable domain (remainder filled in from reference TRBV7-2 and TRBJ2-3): GAGVSQSPSNKVTEKGKDVELRCDPISGHTALYWYRQSLGQGLEFLIYFQGNSAPDKSGLPSDRFSAERTGGSVSTLTIQRTQQEDSAVYLCASSQGGPDTQYFGPGTRLTVL.

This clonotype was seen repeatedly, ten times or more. CDR3 coding DNA: TGTGCCAGCAGTAGACAGGAGATCTACGAGCAGTACTTC. Protein sequence: CASSRQEIYEQYF. This chain joins TRBV6-6 and TRBJ2-7, with D possibly TRBD1 on 6 matching bases. CDR1 and CDR2 (germline): MNHNY, SVGAGI (reference sequence). This CDR3 is 13 amino acids long. V was cut by 5 bases and J by 3 bases, with 11 bases left in between.

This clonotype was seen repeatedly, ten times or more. The CDR3 DNA reads as TGCGCCAGCAGCTTCGGGGCAGGGGGCGGATACGAGCAGTACTTC. Encoded protein: CASSFGAGGGYEQYF. The V gene is TRBV5-1, the J gene TRBJ2-7; 8 bases map to TRBD1. Germline CDR1 reads SGHRS; CDR2 reads YFSETQ. The ends lost 2 bases at V and 4 bases at J; junction bases unmatched: 8. The CDR3 runs 15 residues.

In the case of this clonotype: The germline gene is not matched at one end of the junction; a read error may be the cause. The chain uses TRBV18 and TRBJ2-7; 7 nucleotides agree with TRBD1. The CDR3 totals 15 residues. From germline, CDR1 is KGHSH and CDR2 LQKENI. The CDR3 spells CASSPPGQWDDEQYF. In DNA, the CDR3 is TGTGCCAGCTCCCCACCGGGACAGTGGGATGACGAGCAGTACTTC.

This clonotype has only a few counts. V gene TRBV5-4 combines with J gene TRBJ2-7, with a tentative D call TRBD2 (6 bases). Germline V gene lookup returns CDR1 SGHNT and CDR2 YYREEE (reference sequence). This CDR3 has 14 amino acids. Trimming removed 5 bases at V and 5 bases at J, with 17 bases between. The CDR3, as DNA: TGTGCCAGCAGGCCTGGACTAACCCCCGACGAGCAGTACTTC. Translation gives CASRPGLTPDEQYF. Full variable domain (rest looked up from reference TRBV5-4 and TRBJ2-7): ETGVTQSPTHLIKTRGQQVTLRCSSQSGHNTVSWYQQALGQGPQFIFQYYREEENGRGNFPPRFSGLQFPNYSSELNVNALELDDSALYLCASRPGLTPDEQYFGPGTRLTVT.